The entry below describes one T cell receptor beta chain. Antigen specificity is unknown. This sample was included in a study of T cell repertoires in cytomegalovirus infection. Background on the study: CMV infection and matching HLA type were both indicated by public TCR beta signatures.

The CDR3 is 15 residues long. The germline V gene has CDR1 DFQATT and CDR2 SNEGSKA (reference sequence). Trimming took 3 bases from V and 5 from J; bases not matched to a gene: 9. Broader study findings: Dominating the ex vivo response were HLA-C-restricted CMV-specific TCR beta clonotypes. Accumulated public TCR beta family frequency recognized individuals carrying CMV together with the relevant HLA.

MiXCR was run by TCRdb on the reads, yielding one entry per CDR3 protein. The profile shows 150,000 to 200,000 distinct CDR3 sequences, less than 9.5% of them singletons. The specimen sequenced was PBMCs. This receptor was taken from a human donor in good health (CMV status not recorded). Some clones in this sample may be carry-over from other donors' samples. The V and J genes are TRBV20-1 and TRBJ2-1, with 8 bases lining up with TRBD2. The CDR3 is CSASEGGLGNNEQFF. CDR3 DNA sequence: TGCAGTGCTAGCGAGGGGGGACTAGGGAACAATGAGCAGTTCTTC.